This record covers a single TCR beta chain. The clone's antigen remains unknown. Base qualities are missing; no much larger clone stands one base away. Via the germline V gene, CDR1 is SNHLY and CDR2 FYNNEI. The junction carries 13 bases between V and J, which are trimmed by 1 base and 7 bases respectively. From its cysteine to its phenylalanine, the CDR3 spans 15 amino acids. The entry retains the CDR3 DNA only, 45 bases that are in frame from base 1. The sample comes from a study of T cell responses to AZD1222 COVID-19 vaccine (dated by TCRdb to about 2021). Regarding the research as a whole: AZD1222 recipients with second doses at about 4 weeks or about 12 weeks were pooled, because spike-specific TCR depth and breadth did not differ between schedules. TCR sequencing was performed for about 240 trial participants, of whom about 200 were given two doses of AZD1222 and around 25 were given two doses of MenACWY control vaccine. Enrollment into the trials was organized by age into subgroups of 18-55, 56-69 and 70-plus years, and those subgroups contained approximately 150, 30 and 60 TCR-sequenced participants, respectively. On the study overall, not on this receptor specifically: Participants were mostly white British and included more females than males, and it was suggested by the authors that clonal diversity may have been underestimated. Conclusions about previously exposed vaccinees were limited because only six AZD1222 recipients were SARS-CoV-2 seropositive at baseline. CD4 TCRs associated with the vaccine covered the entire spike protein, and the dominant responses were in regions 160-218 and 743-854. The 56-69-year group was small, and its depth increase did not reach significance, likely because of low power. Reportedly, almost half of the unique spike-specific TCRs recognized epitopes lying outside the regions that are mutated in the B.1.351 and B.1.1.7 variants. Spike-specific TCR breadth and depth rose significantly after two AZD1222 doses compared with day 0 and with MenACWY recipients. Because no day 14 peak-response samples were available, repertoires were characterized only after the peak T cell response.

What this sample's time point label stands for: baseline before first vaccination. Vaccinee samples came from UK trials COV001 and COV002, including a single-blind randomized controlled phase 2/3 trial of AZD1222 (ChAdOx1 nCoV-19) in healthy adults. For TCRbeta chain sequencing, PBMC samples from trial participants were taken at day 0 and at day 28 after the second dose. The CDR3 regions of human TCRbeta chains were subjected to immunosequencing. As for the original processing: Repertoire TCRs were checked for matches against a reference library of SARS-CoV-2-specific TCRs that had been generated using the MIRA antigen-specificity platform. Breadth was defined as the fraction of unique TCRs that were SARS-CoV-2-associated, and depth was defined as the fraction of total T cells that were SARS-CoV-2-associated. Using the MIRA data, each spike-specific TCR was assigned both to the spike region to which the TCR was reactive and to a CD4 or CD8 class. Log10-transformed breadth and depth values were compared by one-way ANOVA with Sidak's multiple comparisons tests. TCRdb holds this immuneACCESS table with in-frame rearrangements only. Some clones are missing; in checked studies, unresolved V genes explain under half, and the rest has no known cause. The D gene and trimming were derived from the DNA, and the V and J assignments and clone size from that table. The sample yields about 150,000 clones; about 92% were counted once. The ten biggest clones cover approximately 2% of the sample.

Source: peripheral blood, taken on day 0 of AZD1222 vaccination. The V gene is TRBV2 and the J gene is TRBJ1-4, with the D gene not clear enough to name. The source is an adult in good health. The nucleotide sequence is TGTGCCAGCAGTGAAGGCGATAGGGAAGGTGAAAAACTGTTTTTT. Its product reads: CASSEGDREGEKLFF.